This T cell receptor beta chain was sequenced in a study of PD-L1 blockade in urothelial cancer. In the study overall: Investigators checked blood 3 weeks (second dose) and 6 weeks after treatment start. Study outcomes and limitations: Below-median pretreatment blood TCR clonality was a predictor of better survival.

A word on this clone: Its target is not known.

Germline V gives CDR1 MNHEY, CDR2 SVGAGI. V dropped 6 bases and J dropped 5; count of bases not matched to a gene: 3. This CDR3 has 12 residues. Time point defined: pretreatment peripheral blood. The repertoire was sequenced with immunoSEQ multiplex PCR; TCRdb's copy has only in-frame clones and lacks some. Counted here are about 130,000 clones, about 88% occurring once; the ten biggest clones make up 3.2%. Source: PBMCs, taken around atezolizumab (anti-PD-L1) treatment. The gene calls are TRBV6-5 and TRBJ2-5; 7 positions agree with TRBD2. This sequence was found in a man aged 50-59 years with urothelial cancer. CDR3 loop: CASRGGYETQYF. For the CDR3, the DNA is TGTGCCAGCAGGGGAGGGTATGAGACCCAGTACTTC.